The 12 T cell receptor beta chains in this list originate from one sample, sequenced in a study of blood T cell repertoires in COVID-19. Sequenced by immunoSEQ multiplex PCR; TCRdb stores in-frame clones only, minus some. The profile shows nearly 110,000 clones, around 83% of them singletons. The sample taken for sequencing was peripheral blood. Receptors originate from an older man with acute or convalescent COVID-19.

V is TRBV5-1 and J is TRBJ1-2; 8 bases align to TRBD1. Germline lookup yields CDR1 SGHRS and CDR2 YFSETQ. This CDR3 contains 12 residues. The ends lost 4 bases at V and 6 bases at J; junction bases unmatched: 2. The CDR3 region is CASSKDRDGYTF. The CDR3 region has the DNA TGCGCCAGCAGCAAGGACAGGGATGGCTACACCTTC.

V is TRBV6-5 and J is TRBJ2-2; 8 bases fit TRBD1. CDR1 MNHEY and CDR2 SVGAGI come from the germline V gene. This CDR3 has 15 residues. The ends lost 5 bases at V and 3 bases at J; junction bases unmatched: 5. In DNA, the CDR3 is TGTGCCAGCAGTCCTCAGGGGGCGGACACCGGGGAGCTGTTTTTT. It encodes CASSPQGADTGELFF.

At least ten counts were recorded for this clone. The CDR3 sequence is CASSLTATREKLFF. The CDR3 region has the DNA TGCGCCAGCAGCTTGACAGCAACGAGAGAAAAACTGTTTTTT. The chain uses TRBV5-1 and TRBJ1-4; D remains ambiguous. This CDR3 contains 14 residues. Trimming removed 1 base from V and 8 bases from J, with 12 bases in between. CDR1 SGHRS and CDR2 YFSETQ come from the germline V gene.

The CDR3 bases are TGTGCCAGCAGCTTAGTGTCAGGGGGCGCGGACATTCAGTACTTC. This codes for CASSLVSGGADIQYF. The chain recombines TRBV11-1 with TRBJ2-4, with 8 positions matching TRBD1. CDR1 is SGHAT, CDR2 FQDESV, per germline (reference sequence). Trimming removed 1 base from V and 8 bases from J; junction bases left unmatched: 7. The CDR3 has 15 residues.

This chain links TRBV19 with TRBJ2-7; TRBD1 might be the D (6 bases). This CDR3 comprises 13 residues. The V end was cut by 5 bases, the J end by 0 bases, with 8 bases between. Germline CDR1 is LNHDA and CDR2 is SQIVND (reference sequence). The CDR3 region is CASSRDNSYEQYF. The DNA for the CDR3 is TGTGCCAGTAGTCGGGACAACTCCTACGAGCAGTACTTC.

This clone turned up a few times. This chain connects TRBV5-6 to TRBJ1-3; TRBD1 might be the D (6 bases). CDR3 length equals 15 residues. Trimming took 5 bases from V and 3 from J, leaving 15 bases between them. Germline V gives CDR1 SGHDT, CDR2 YYEEEE. CDR3 nucleotide sequence: TGTGCCAGCAGAGGGGCGGGGGGCGATGGAAACACCATATATTTT. This codes for CASRGAGGDGNTIYF.

Notes on this clone: An end of the junction differs from the germline gene, which may be a read error. The V gene is TRBV7-9, the J gene TRBJ2-7; D possibly corresponds to TRBD1 (6 bases). CDR1 and CDR2 from the germline V gene are SEHNR and FQNEAQ (reference sequence). CDR3 length equals 11 residues. CDR3 protein: CASSLDRAVNF. CDR3 in DNA: TGTGCCAGCAGCTTAGACAGGGCTGTCAACTTC. The whole variable domain, filled in from reference TRBV7-9 and TRBJ2-7, reads DTGVSQNPRHKITKRGQNVTFRCDPISEHNRLYWYRQTLGQGPEFLTYFQNEAQLEKSRLLSDRFSAERPKGSFSTLEIQRTEQGDSAMYLCASSLDRAVNFGPGTRLTVT.

J is TRBJ1-1 and V is TRBV7-9, with 7 positions matching TRBD1. This CDR3 region has 13 residues. The junction had 11 bases not matched to a gene; V was cut back by 5 bases and J by 11 bases. CDR1 SEHNR and CDR2 FQNEAQ come from the germline V gene (reference sequence). The CDR3 nucleotides read TGTGCCAGCAGCCAAACAGGGGCGAGAGGGGCTTTCTTT. This sequence encodes CASSQTGARGAFF.

The chain couples TRBV5-1 to TRBJ1-1; weak D call: TRBD1 (5 bases). The ends were cut back, 0 bases at V and 6 bases at J, with 12 bases in the middle. The length of the CDR3 is 14 residues. Germline CDR1 is SGHRS and CDR2 is YFSETQ. The CDR3 nucleotides are TGCGCCAGCAGCTTGGCCCAGGTAGGGGCTGAAGCTTTCTTT. Translation gives CASSLAQVGAEAFF.

The CDR3 spells CASSPRDRDEQFF. The CDR3, as DNA: TGTGCCAGCTCACCACGGGACAGGGATGAGCAGTTCTTC. The J gene is TRBJ2-1, the V gene TRBV18, with 9 bases lining up with TRBD1. This CDR3 comprises 13 residues. Trimming removed 1 base from V and 8 bases from J; junction bases left unmatched: 0. From germline, CDR1 is KGHSH and CDR2 LQKENI. The full variable domain, rest sourced from reference TRBV18 and TRBJ2-1, is NAGVMQNPRHLVRRRGQEARLRCSPMKGHSHVYWYRQLPEEGLKFMVYLQKENIIDESGMPKERFSAEFPKEGPSILRIQQVVRGDSAAYFCASSPRDRDEQFFGPGTRLTVL.

This sequence joins TRBV7-9 and TRBJ2-7, with a tentative D call TRBD2 (5 bases). Germline values: CDR1 SEHNR, CDR2 FQNEAQ (reference sequence). Trimming stripped 3 bases from V and 1 base from J, with 22 bases between. CDR3 length equals 18 residues. CDR3 loop: CASSLLGGLRAISYEQYF. The CDR3 region has the DNA TGTGCCAGCAGCTTGCTTGGCGGATTGAGGGCTATTTCCTACGAGCAGTACTTC. Full variable domain (missing parts from reference TRBV7-9 and TRBJ2-7): DTGVSQNPRHKITKRGQNVTFRCDPISEHNRLYWYRQTLGQGPEFLTYFQNEAQLEKSRLLSDRFSAERPKGSFSTLEIQRTEQGDSAMYLCASSLLGGLRAISYEQYFGPGTRLTVT.

The genes are TRBV11-3 and TRBJ2-2; D is undetermined. Germline V CDR1 and CDR2: SGHNT, YENEEA. Trimming removed 5 bases from V and 5 bases from J, with 6 bases in between. This CDR3 spans 12 amino acids. The CDR3 reads CASSPRTGELFF. In nucleotides, the CDR3 is TGTGCCAGCAGCCCTCGTACCGGGGAGCTGTTTTTT.